This record concerns one T cell receptor (beta chain) sequence. This CDR3 contains 14 residues. Germline-derived CDR1 and CDR2 are MNHEY and SMNVEV (reference sequence). Trimming stripped 5 bases from V and 0 bases from J, with 9 bases between. The data stem from a study of T cell changes during pregnancy in multiple sclerosis. Only in-frame clones appear in the TCRdb table, and some are missing; sequencing was by immunoSEQ multiplex PCR. The sample holds around 69,000 clones, roughly nine tenths seen once. The V call is TRBV27, the J call TRBJ2-3; the D gene is possibly TRBD2 (6 bases). The origin of this receptor is a female donor with multiple sclerosis, enrolled in a pregnancy study. The sample here was peripheral blood, taken in the third trimester of pregnancy. The CDR3 region is CASSRRASTDTQYF. The CDR3, as DNA: TGTGCCAGCAGTCGGAGGGCTAGCACAGATACGCAGTATTTT.